These 3 T cell receptor beta chains share one sample of origin, sequenced in a study of T cell responses to AZD1222 COVID-19 vaccine. The table came from immunoSEQ multiplex PCR; TCRdb's copy has only in-frame clones and leaves some out. The table has 130,000 or so clones, 80% to 95% seen once; the top ten hold 3.1%. The sample consisted of peripheral blood, taken on day 0 of AZD1222 vaccination. These receptor sequences come from an adult in good health.

J is TRBJ2-3 and V is TRBV5-6; perhaps TRBD2 as D (6 bases). Trimming pared 4 bases from V and 5 bases from J, leaving 26 bases between. CDR3 length equals 18 residues. The V gene's germline CDR1 is SGHDT and CDR2 YYEEEE. Written as DNA, the CDR3 is TGTGCCAGCAGCCGTCTTATGATTGTGGCGGGAAACGAAGATACGCAGTATTTT. It is translated as CASSRLMIVAGNEDTQYF.

This clone was seen only once. The chain carries TRBV28 and TRBJ1-2, with D maybe TRBD1 (6 bases). The germline V gene encodes CDR1 MDHEN and CDR2 SYDVKM. Trimming pared 3 bases from V and 4 bases from J, leaving 12 bases between. CDR3 length equals 14 residues. The CDR3 nucleotides are TGTGCCAGCAGTTTGAGTCAGGGGACCTATGGCTACACCTTC. Translation: CASSLSQGTYGYTF.

The rearrangement links TRBV27 to TRBJ2-1; D perhaps matches TRBD2 (5 bases). The CDR3 length is 15 residues. Germline CDR1 MNHEY, CDR2 SMNVEV (reference sequence). Trimming removed 8 bases from V and 0 bases from J, with 14 bases in between. CDR3: CASGELASSYNEQFF. The CDR3, as DNA: TGTGCCAGCGGAGAATTAGCGAGCTCCTACAATGAGCAGTTCTTC.